These 13 T cell receptor beta chains were sequenced from one sample in a study of beta chain features in type 1 diabetes (dated 2018 in TCRdb). The library relied on the immunoSEQ multiplex PCR assay. The High Capacity cDNA Reverse Transcription Kit was used to reverse transcribe all of the isolated RNA, meaning that expressed TCRB transcripts were what got sequenced. Drawn from immuneACCESS, this table holds only the in-frame rearrangements with V and J called that TCRdb kept. Clones are partly lost; checked studies trace under half to an unresolved V gene and leave the rest unexplained. The sample contains fewer than 550,000 clones, roughly 11% of them found a single time. The ten largest account for around 0.05% of the sample. Sequencing used naive CD4+ T cells from blood. The label giving this sample's cell subset or site can be read as: true naive CD4+ T cells. The receptors were gathered from a woman between 18 and 29 years old in good health.

Only a few counts were recorded for this clone. This chain connects TRBV7-9 to TRBJ1-4; TRBD1 matches at 7 bases. The CDR3 is 15 residues long. The germline V gene has CDR1 SEHNR and CDR2 FQNEAQ (reference sequence). J lost 8 bases, V lost 5 bases, and 11 bases had no gene match. CDR3 coding DNA: TGTGCCAGCAGCCCATACAGGGGCCAGGGGGAAAAACTGTTTTTT. It translates to CASSPYRGQGEKLFF.

This clone was seen a handful of times. The V call is TRBV7-2, the J call TRBJ2-1; TRBD2 aligns across 12 bases. Trimming cost V 3 bases and J 7 bases; bases outside gene matches: 4. In germline, CDR1 is SGHTA, CDR2 FQGNSA. CDR3 length: 15 residues. The DNA of the CDR3 is TGTGCCAGCAGCTTCACTGGGACTAGCGGGAATGAGCAGTTCTTC. It is translated as CASSFTGTSGNEQFF. Based on the CDR3 plus reference TRBV7-2 and TRBJ2-1, the full variable domain is GAGVSQSPSNKVTEKGKDVELRCDPISGHTALYWYRQSLGQGLEFLIYFQGNSAPDKSGLPSDRFSAERTGGSVSTLTIQRTQQEDSAVYLCASSFTGTSGNEQFFGPGTRLTVL.

V is TRBV9 and J is TRBJ2-1; TRBD2 is a possible D gene (5 bases). Trimming stripped 1 base from V and 7 bases from J, with 12 bases between. This CDR3 has 14 amino acids. In germline, CDR1 is SGDLS, CDR2 YYNGEE. CDR3 DNA sequence: TGTGCCAGCAGCGTACTCCCTAGCAGGAATGAGCAGTTCTTC. Translation: CASSVLPSRNEQFF.

This chain uses TRBV19 with TRBJ2-5, with D hard to call. Trimming took 4 bases from V and 4 from J, leaving 4 bases between them. The CDR3 covers 11 residues. Germline assignment: CDR1 LNHDA and CDR2 SQIVND (reference sequence). This CDR3 is CASSKGETQYF. The CDR3 DNA sequence: TGTGCCAGTAGTAAAGGAGAGACCCAGTACTTC.

This clone was detected a few times. The rearrangement links TRBV7-9 to TRBJ2-3; D is perhaps TRBD2 (6 bases). The V and J ends lost 6 bases and 4 bases respectively, with 8 bases between them. From germline, CDR1 is SEHNR and CDR2 FQNEAQ (reference sequence). This CDR3 region has 12 residues. CDR3 nucleotide sequence: TGTGCCAGCAGTCCGGGGGCAGATACGCAGTATTTT. This gives the protein CASSPGADTQYF.

The sample holds a few counts of this clone. The chain carries TRBV7-3 and TRBJ1-1; D not certain. Germline V gene lookup returns CDR1 SGHTA and CDR2 FQGTGA. The CDR3 is 15 amino acids. Trimming pared 1 base from V and 1 base from J, leaving 10 bases between. The CDR3 sequence: CASSLRGDTNTEAFF. In nucleotides, the CDR3 is TGTGCCAGCAGCTTAAGGGGAGATACGAACACTGAAGCTTTCTTT.

In this sample, this clone turned up a few times. The junction departs from the called germline gene at one end, perhaps through a read error. The chain joins TRBV7-7 to TRBJ2-7, with no clear D. The CDR3 spans 13 residues. CDR1 SSHAT and CDR2 FNYEAQ come from the germline V gene (reference sequence). As DNA, the CDR3 is TGTGCTAGCAGCCAATCACCGGACTACGAGCAGTACTTC. It specifies CASSQSPDYEQYF.

As concerns this clone: This sample includes further DNA sequences coding for the same CDR3. The chain couples TRBV9 to TRBJ2-3, with 10 positions matching TRBD2. V lost 0 bases to trimming and J lost 3 bases; unmatched junction nucleotides: 1. CDR3 length equals 15 residues. CDR1 and CDR2 (germline): SGDLS, YYNGEE. Here the CDR3 reads CASSVASGSTDTQYF. DNA of the CDR3: TGTGCCAGCAGCGTAGCTAGCGGGAGTACAGATACGCAGTATTTT.

This chain's CDR3 is CASSSQGYSNYGYTF. CDR3 in DNA: TGTGCCAGCAGCTCGCAGGGCTATTCGAACTATGGCTACACCTTC. The rearrangement uses TRBV7-8 and TRBJ1-2; tentatively, D is TRBD1 (5 bases). The CDR3 extends over 15 amino acids. V was trimmed by 4 bases and J by 2 bases, leaving 14 bases between them. Germline CDR1 and CDR2: SGHVS and FQNEAQ.

This clone was seen more than once but under ten times. The CDR3 DNA sequence: TGTGCCAGCAGCGTGGTTGCCAGCTCTGGGGCCAACGTCCTGACTTTC. Protein: CASSVVASSGANVLTF. The gene calls are TRBV9 and TRBJ2-6; D gene unclear. The germline CDR1 and CDR2 sequences are SGDLS and YYNGEE. The CDR3 spans 16 residues. Trimming left V 2 bases short and J 0 bases short, with 9 bases between.

This clone has more than one count but fewer than ten. The chain employs TRBV4-3 and TRBJ2-5; D is possibly TRBD1 or TRBD2 (6 bases each). This CDR3 is 16 amino acids long. Between the trimmed V and J ends, which lost 5 bases and 4 bases, there was a span of 20 bases. Germline-derived CDR1 and CDR2 are LGHNA and YSLEER. The CDR3 protein is CASSTLWGAGRETQYF. For the CDR3, the DNA is TGCGCCAGCAGCACCTTGTGGGGGGCAGGTAGAGAGACCCAGTACTTC.

The sample holds a few counts of this clone. V gene TRBV7-3 combines with J gene TRBJ2-3; 10 positions match TRBD2. Germline V CDR1 and CDR2: SGHTA, FQGTGA. The CDR3 extends over 16 amino acids. V lost 5 bases to trimming and J lost 2 bases; unmatched junction nucleotides: 7. The CDR3 protein is CASSRTSGAYTDTQYF. The CDR3 DNA is TGTGCCAGCAGCCGTACTAGCGGGGCCTACACAGATACGCAGTATTTT.

The chain combines TRBV5-4 with TRBJ2-7; tentatively, D is TRBD1 (7 bases). Trimming shortened V by 5 bases and J by 7 bases, and 13 bases separated the two germline ends. Germline V gives CDR1 SGHNT, CDR2 YYREEE (reference sequence). The CDR3 contains 12 residues. The CDR3 bases are TGTGCCAGCAGTCAACAGGGGAGGGAGCAGTACGTC. Its protein is CASSQQGREQYV.